This T cell receptor beta chain was recovered during a study of control samples from healthy donors and cancer patients (dated by TCRdb to between 2020 and 2021). With regard to this clone: Its antigen has not been determined.

Reading from cysteine to phenylalanine, the CDR3 counts 15 amino acids. Only CDR3 DNA is held: 45 bases, read in frame from base 1. V is cut back by 5 bases and J by 3 bases, with 7 bases in the junction unmatched. The germline V gene yields MDHEN for CDR1 and SYDVKM for CDR2. The library was built by means of the immunoSEQ multiplex PCR assay. What TCRdb holds here is the immuneACCESS table cut down to in-frame rearrangements. Part of the clones is not present; checked against another copy, under half of the missing clones reflect an unresolved V gene, and the others are unexplained. Per the sample table, the count is 150,000 to 200,000 clones. The ten top clones hold approximately 2.2% of the sample.

This TCR derives from a woman aged 25-40 years in good health. Sequencing was done on a sample of blood. The chain links TRBV28 with TRBJ1-1; 9 nucleotides in the junction match TRBD1. In nucleotides, the sequence is TGTGCCAGCAGTACCACAGGGGGCTGGGACACTGAAGCTTTCTTT. The resulting protein is CASSTTGGWDTEAFF.